This section outlines one T cell receptor beta chain sequence together with its context. The antigen remains unidentified. This entry comes from a study of Ad26.COV2.S vaccination and SARS-CoV-2 variants. Study-level points and caveats: Vaccinated and placebo-treated recipients had similar non-spike TCR breadth. Higher spike-specific TCR breadth was found in vaccine recipients than in placebo recipients.

TCRdb's copy holds only in-frame clones and misses some; the assay was immunoSEQ multiplex PCR. Found here are 350,000 to 400,000 clones, around nine tenths of them singletons; the top ten hold more than 3%. Treatment noted: 15 to 20 received Ad26.COV2.S at low or high dose, single or two shots; several received placebo; per-sample allocation not given. Samples were taken on day 63 after the first vaccine or placebo injection. Germline CDR1 reads MNHNY; CDR2 reads SVGAGI (reference sequence). The CDR3 has 13 amino acids. The V gene lost 2 bases and the J gene lost 4 bases, with 5 bases spanning the gap.

The clonotype was recovered from a person between 18 and 60 years old who received the Ad26.COV2.S COVID-19 vaccine or a placebo. V is TRBV6-6 and J is TRBJ1-4; D not resolved. This specimen consisted of peripheral blood, obtained in a trial of Ad26.COV2.S vaccine versus placebo. CDR3 loop: CASSYRFNEKLFF. CDR3 coding DNA: TGTGCCAGCAGTTACAGATTTAATGAAAAACTGTTTTTT.